A single sample gave rise to the 15 T cell receptor beta chains below, sequenced in a study of T cells in localized non-small cell lung cancer. Clones were read by immunoSEQ multiplex PCR, and TCRdb kept only the in-frame ones, dropping some. The sample comprises almost 65,000 clones, about nine tenths of which are singletons, and nearly 2% rests with the top ten. Source: peripheral blood, taken before any cancer treatment. The receptors were gathered from a woman aged 40-75 years with stage I lung adenocarcinoma.

The CDR3 loop is CASSSSGRNYNEQFF. For the CDR3, the DNA is TGTGCCAGCAGCTCCAGCGGGAGAAACTACAATGAGCAGTTCTTC. The chain recombines TRBV6-6 with TRBJ2-1; the match to TRBD2 covers 8 bases. V lost 6 bases and J lost 3; bases outside the gene matches: 7. CDR1 and CDR2 from the germline V gene are MNHNY and SVGAGI (reference sequence). The length of the CDR3 is 15 residues.

The rearrangement uses TRBV6-5 and TRBJ1-5; D is undetermined. V was shortened by 6 bases and J by 7 bases, with 16 bases between the two germline ends. From germline, CDR1 is MNHEY and CDR2 SVGAGI. This CDR3 has 14 amino acids. CDR3 in amino acids: CASSPPGWGQPQHF. In DNA form, the CDR3 reads TGTGCCAGCAGCCCCCCGGGTTGGGGACAGCCCCAGCATTTT.

This clone was recorded once. The V gene is TRBV6-5, the J gene TRBJ1-1; 8 bases agree with TRBD1. The CDR3 loop spans 14 amino acids. CDR1 is MNHEY and CDR2 is SVGAGI in the germline V gene. The junction had 5 bases not matched to a gene; V was cut back by 4 bases and J by 4 bases. DNA for the CDR3: TGTGCCAGCAGTTTCTCACAGGGGGGCACTGAAGCTTTCTTT. It translates to CASSFSQGGTEAFF.

The chain carries TRBV5-1 and TRBJ1-5, with D possibly being TRBD1 (5 bases). Germline V CDR1 and CDR2: SGHRS, YFSETQ. The CDR3 is 15 residues long. V was trimmed by 4 bases and J by 6 bases, leaving 17 bases between them. The CDR3 loop is CASSVEPGGGQPQHF. In DNA, the CDR3 is TGCGCCAGCAGCGTGGAGCCTGGGGGTGGTCAGCCCCAGCATTTT.

The chain links TRBV7-9 to TRBJ2-1; possibly TRBD1 or TRBD2 for D (5 bases each). CDR1 and CDR2 (germline): SEHNR, FQNEAQ (reference sequence). Between the trimmed V and J ends, which lost 6 bases and 0 bases, there was a span of 9 bases. There are 14 residues in the CDR3. The CDR3 DNA reads TGTGCCAGCAGAGAGGGGATCTCCTACAATGAGCAGTTCTTC. It is translated as CASREGISYNEQFF.

The gene calls are TRBV19 and TRBJ2-4, with TRBD1 matching 10 bases. With 4 bases clipped from V and 1 base from J, the junction kept 10 bases outside the gene matches. The CDR3 extends over 18 amino acids. Germline V gene sequence: CDR1 LNHDA, CDR2 SQIVND (reference sequence). The CDR3 coding sequence is TGTGCCAGTAGTACTCAAAGACAGGGGGCCGCGGCCAAAAACATTCAGTACTTC. Translation gives CASSTQRQGAAAKNIQYF.

The V and J genes are TRBV7-2 and TRBJ1-2; no definite D call. The CDR3 consists of 15 residues. Trimming took 2 bases from V and 6 from J, leaving 16 bases between them. Germline CDR1 is SGHTA and CDR2 is FQGNSA. This CDR3 reads CASSLSGDGSNGYTF. The CDR3 DNA is TGTGCCAGCAGCTTAAGCGGGGATGGATCAAATGGCTACACCTTC.

This sequence joins TRBV5-4 and TRBJ1-6; D unresolved. Deletions cut 1 base from V and 7 bases from J, with 6 bases between. This CDR3 has 13 amino acids. The germline CDR1 and CDR2 sequences are SGHNT and YYREEE (reference sequence). The CDR3 DNA follows: TGTGCCAGCAGCTTGAGCGTGAATTCACCCCTCCACTTT. The encoded protein is CASSLSVNSPLHF.

V gene TRBV6-5 combines with J gene TRBJ1-1, with no clear D. Trimming took off 6 bases at V and 1 base at J, with 9 bases between the two ends. Germline V gives CDR1 MNHEY, CDR2 SVGAGI. The CDR3 loop spans 13 amino acids. The CDR3 bases are TGTGCCAGCAGCTGGAGACAGAACACTGAAGCTTTCTTT. It translates to CASSWRQNTEAFF.

The chain couples TRBV5-4 to TRBJ2-3; D might be TRBD1 (8 bases). The germline CDR1 and CDR2 sequences are SGHNT and YYREEE (reference sequence). The CDR3 has 15 amino acids. The germline V and J ends were trimmed by 4 bases and 2 bases, with 14 bases remaining between them. In nucleotides, the CDR3 is TGTGCCAGCAGCCCGACAGGGGACTACACAGATACGCAGTATTTT. This encodes CASSPTGDYTDTQYF.

The chain links TRBV5-8 to TRBJ2-7, with D uncertain. Germline loops: CDR1 SGHTS, CDR2 YDEGEE. The CDR3 spans 13 residues. Between the trimmed V and J ends, which lost 4 bases and 0 bases, there was a span of 8 bases. The DNA of the CDR3 is TGTGCCAGCAGCCCTTGGGACTCCTACGAGCAGTACTTC. This sequence encodes CASSPWDSYEQYF.

This clone was observed once. This chain joins TRBV18 and TRBJ1-1; D perhaps matches TRBD1 (6 bases). This CDR3 has 14 amino acids. Per the germline V gene, CDR1 is KGHSH and CDR2 is LQKENI. V was cut by 1 base and J by 0 bases, with 6 bases left in between. The CDR3 nucleotides are TGTGCCAGCTCACCACAGGGGGTGAACACTGAAGCTTTCTTT. Translating gives CASSPQGVNTEAFF. The full variable domain, its missing parts supplied by reference TRBV18 and TRBJ1-1, is NAGVMQNPRHLVRRRGQEARLRCSPMKGHSHVYWYRQLPEEGLKFMVYLQKENIIDESGMPKERFSAEFPKEGPSILRIQQVVRGDSAAYFCASSPQGVNTEAFFGQGTRLTVV.

The CDR3 bases are TGTGCCAGCAGCCGAGAAGACAGGGGGCCCTACGAGCAGTACTTC. Amino acid sequence: CASSREDRGPYEQYF. This sequence joins TRBV6-6 and TRBJ2-7; 10 bases match TRBD1. CDR1 and CDR2 (germline): MNHNY, SVGAGI (reference sequence). The CDR3 consists of 15 residues. V was clipped by 6 bases and J by 2 bases; unmatched bases: 7.

J is TRBJ1-1 and V is TRBV7-9, with TRBD1 as a possible D gene (5 bases). Germline CDR1 SEHNR, CDR2 FQNEAQ (reference sequence). The CDR3 spans 16 residues. Between the trimmed V and J ends, which lost 1 base and 2 bases, there was a span of 14 bases. CDR3 sequence (DNA): TGTGCCAGCAGCTTAGGTGCGAGGGGTCCTAACACTGAAGCTTTCTTT. It specifies CASSLGARGPNTEAFF.

The chain uses TRBV7-2 and TRBJ2-5, with D unclear. Trimming removed 5 bases at V and 2 bases at J, with 18 bases between. Looked up from germline, CDR1 is SGHTA and CDR2 is FQGNSA. The CDR3 loop spans 16 amino acids. CDR3 residues: CASSASLGDGQETQYF. In DNA form, the CDR3 reads TGTGCCAGCAGCGCCTCCCTTGGGGATGGGCAAGAGACCCAGTACTTC. Together with reference TRBV7-2 and TRBJ2-5, the CDR3 gives the full variable domain: GAGVSQSPSNKVTEKGKDVELRCDPISGHTALYWYRQSLGQGLEFLIYFQGNSAPDKSGLPSDRFSAERTGGSVSTLTIQRTQQEDSAVYLCASSASLGDGQETQYFGPGTRLLVL.